The rows below give T cell receptor beta chains drawn from one sample of a study of OX40 agonist ivuxolimab in advanced cancers. This table comes from immunoSEQ multiplex PCR, and its TCRdb copy is limited to in-frame clones, with some not included. The sample contains around 76,000 clones, almost 85% of which appear only once. Here the sequenced sample was CD4+ or CD8+ T cells sorted from blood, taken in a trial of the OX40 agonist ivuxolimab. All receptors come from an adult with an advanced solid tumor such as melanoma, head and neck, liver or kidney cancer. Each CDR3 is given with its conserved first and last residue. D genes are given only for firm matches. Expanded clones get a size class; other rows say once, few or many, or leave the size out.

V	size	J	D	DNA	CDR3
TRBV7-9	NA	TRBJ2-3	TRBD2	TGTGCCAGCAGCTCTAGGACTAGCGGGGGGGCGTCAGATACGCAGTATTTT	CASSSRTSGGASDTQYF
TRBV18	NA	TRBJ2-3	TRBD1	TGTGCCAGCTCACCTCGACAGGGGGCGCGCACAGATACGCAGTATTTT	CASSPRQGARTDTQYF
TRBV18	NA	TRBJ2-7	NA	TGTGCCAGCTCGCGGGACTCTTCCTCCGAGCAGTACTTC	CASSRDSSSEQYF
TRBV30	NA	TRBJ1-1	TRBD1	TGTGCCTGGAGGGGGTTAGGACAGGGGGTGACTGAAGCTTTCTTT	CAWRGLGQGVTEAFF
TRBV7-8	NA	TRBJ1-2	NA	TGTGCCAGCAGCTTAGGGGAAATTGGCTATGGCTACACCTTC	CASSLGEIGYGYTF
TRBV12-5	NA	TRBJ1-3	NA	TGTGCTAGTGGGGGGCCGCCGGGAAACACCATATATTTT	CASGGPPGNTIYF
TRBV6-1	NA	TRBJ2-5	NA	TGTGCCAGCCCCCCCGGGGGCAAAGAGACCCAGTACTTC	CASPPGGKETQYF
TRBV7-8	NA	TRBJ2-7	TRBD1	TGTGCCAGCAGCTTAAGGGACAGGGGTAGCGAGCAGTACTTC	CASSLRDRGSEQYF
TRBV7-2	NA	TRBJ2-3	NA	TGTGCCAGCAGCTTATTGCCAGATACGCAGTATTTT	CASSLLPDTQYF
TRBV7-8	NA	TRBJ1-6	TRBD1	TGTGCCAGCAGCTACCCGGGACAGGGGCCGAAACAAGCGAGCTCCTATAATTCACCCCTCCACTTT	CASSYPGQGPKQASSYNSPLHF
TRBV27	NA	TRBJ2-7	NA	TGTGCCAGCAGTCTTGGCTACGAGCAGTACTTC	CASSLGYEQYF
TRBV6-1	once	TRBJ1-4	NA	TGTGCCAGCAGTGCCTACCGGGCCTCCGATGAAAAACTGTTTTTT	CASSAYRASDEKLFF
TRBV2	once	TRBJ1-2	NA	TGTGCCAGCAGTGATGGGGGAAGGGTAAGCTACACCTTC	CASSDGGRVSYTF
TRBV5-1	NA	TRBJ2-5	NA	TGCGCCGGCTCCCCCCATCAAGAGACCCAGTACTTC	CAGSPHQETQYF
TRBV30	few	TRBJ1-5	NA	TGTGCCTGGACCCCCCCCAGGGAGGGCTTAGGTCAGCCCCAGCATTTT	CAWTPPREGLGQPQHF
TRBV5-1	NA	TRBJ2-7	NA	TGCGCCAGCAGCATGGGGCAGGGACACTCCTACGAGCAGTACTTC	CASSMGQGHSYEQYF
TRBV6-1	NA	TRBJ1-3	NA	TGTGCCAGCTGGGAGGACAGCGCCTCTGGAAACACCATATATTTT	CASWEDSASGNTIYF
TRBV7-2	NA	TRBJ1-2	NA	TGTGCCAGCAGCTTAGGGCGATCCTATGGCTACACCTTC	CASSLGRSYGYTF
TRBV7-2	NA	TRBJ2-2	NA	TGTGCCAGCAGCTTAGCGATGGTTGTTGGGGCCGGGGAGCTGTTTTTT	CASSLAMVVGAGELFF
TRBV18	NA	TRBJ1-1	TRBD1	TGTGCCAGCTCACCTACAGGGGGCACTGAAGCTTTCTTT	CASSPTGGTEAFF